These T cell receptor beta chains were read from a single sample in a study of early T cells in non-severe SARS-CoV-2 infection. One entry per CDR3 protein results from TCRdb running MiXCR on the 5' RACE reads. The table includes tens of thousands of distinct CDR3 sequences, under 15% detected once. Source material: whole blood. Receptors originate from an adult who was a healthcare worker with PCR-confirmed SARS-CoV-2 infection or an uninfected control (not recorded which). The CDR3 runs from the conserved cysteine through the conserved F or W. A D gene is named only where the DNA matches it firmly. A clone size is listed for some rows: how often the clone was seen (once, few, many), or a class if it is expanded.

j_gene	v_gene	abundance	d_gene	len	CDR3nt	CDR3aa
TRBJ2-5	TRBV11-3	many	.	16	TGTGCCAGCAGCTTAGGGGACAGTCCCCGGGAGGAGACCCAGTACTTC	CASSLGDSPREETQYF
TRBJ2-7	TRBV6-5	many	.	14	TGTGCCAGCAGCCGCAGGGGTAGCTCCTACGAGCAGTACTTC	CASSRRGSSYEQYF
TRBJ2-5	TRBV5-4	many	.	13	TGTGCCAGCAGCTTGGGGGGGGGCGAGACCCAGTACTTC	CASSLGGGETQYF
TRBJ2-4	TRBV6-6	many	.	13	TGTGCCAGCAGTTACCGGGGCATGGAGATTCAGTACTTC	CASSYRGMEIQYF
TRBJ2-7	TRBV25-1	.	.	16	TGTGCCAGCAGTGACCACCGGGCCCCGCAGACCTACGAGCAGTACTTC	CASSDHRAPQTYEQYF
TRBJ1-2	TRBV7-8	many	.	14	TGTGCCAGCAGCTTAGTCGTGGCCTCTGGGGGCTACACCTTC	CASSLVVASGGYTF
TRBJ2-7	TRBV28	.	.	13	TGTGCCAGCAGCCAGGGGAACCCCTACGAGCAGTACTTC	CASSQGNPYEQYF
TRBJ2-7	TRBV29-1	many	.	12	TGCAGCGTTGGGGAGGGGGCCTACGAGCAGTACTTC	CSVGEGAYEQYF
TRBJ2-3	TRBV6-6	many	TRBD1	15	TGTGCCAGCAGTTACCAAGAGACAGGGATAGATACGCAGTATTTT	CASSYQETGIDTQYF
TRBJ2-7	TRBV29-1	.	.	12	TGCAGCGTGATGGACATGGGCTACGAGCAGTACTTC	CSVMDMGYEQYF
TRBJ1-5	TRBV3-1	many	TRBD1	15	TGTGCCAGCAGCCCTACCGGGACAGGGTCTCAGCCCCAGCATTTT	CASSPTGTGSQPQHF
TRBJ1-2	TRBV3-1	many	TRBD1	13	TGTGCCAGCAGCCCCCGACAGGGCTATGGCTACACCTTC	CASSPRQGYGYTF
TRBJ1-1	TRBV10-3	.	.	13	TGTGCCATCAGCCAGCCACGGGGCACTGAAGCTTTCTTT	CAISQPRGTEAFF
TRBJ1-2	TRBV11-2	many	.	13	TGTGCCAGCAGCTCAGGGTACAACTATGGCTACACCTTC	CASSSGYNYGYTF
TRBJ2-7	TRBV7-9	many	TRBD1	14	TGTGCCAGCAGTCTCCGGGACAGGATCCACGAGCAGTACTTC	CASSLRDRIHEQYF